This entry describes one T cell receptor beta chain. Its antigen is unknown. No much larger clonotype is one base removed from it; base qualities were not supplied. V is pared back by 0 bases and J by 7 bases, with 19 bases lying between the germline termini. CDR1 and CDR2 are drawn from the germline V gene (reference sequence): LNHNV, YYDKDF. Measured from the cysteine to the phenylalanine, the CDR3 is 17 residues long. Of all the DNA, just the CDR3 is kept, 51 bases in frame from base 1. This sample stems from a study of blood T cell repertoires in COVID-19 (dated by TCRdb to about 2020). With respect to the entire study: The collaborator samples originated in the United States, Italy and Spain and spanned the acute and convalescent phases of COVID-19. The prospective study material was composed of cDNA or gDNA derived from T cells, B-cell-depleted T cells, or PBMCs. Deeply sampled blood TCRbeta repertoires from subjects exposed to, actively infected with, or recovered from COVID-19 were included in the dataset. The repertoires were released in a freely available public database meant as a resource for research on the immune response to SARS-CoV-2. The samples were drawn from two sources: the first 160 participants of the ongoing ImmuneRACE study, and 950 to 1,500 subjects contributed by 6 global collaborators. A de-identified subject ID, COVID-19 status, age in years and sex were almost always included in the sample metadata. HLA class I and class II types, where available, came from metadata supplied by the sample provider rather than from assay-based typing. Summary of the overall study and its limitations: How much clinical and demographic metadata was included differed by source and by participant, and the metadata was provided uncurated.

Enrolling through a virtual design, the prospective study's participants ranged in age from roughly 18 to 90 years and lived across around 25 United States geographic areas. In the prospective study, participants were assigned to cohorts based on the clinical history participants reported in a screening survey and a study questionnaire. Exposed participants had been in contact, within 2 weeks of entering the study, with a person who had a PCR-confirmed or clinician-diagnosed case of COVID-19. Each participant in the prospective study had whole blood, serum and a nasopharyngeal or oropharyngeal swab collected by mobile phlebotomists. Participants in the prospective study had the option to provide additional blood draws and questionnaires over an approximately 2-month period. Blood samples from the prospective study were shipped frozen or at room temperature prior to DNA extraction. The immunoSEQ Assay, a bias-controlled multiplex PCR, was used to amplify TCRbeta CDR3 regions from genomic DNA. Under the source paper's analysis protocol: The number of nucleated cells in each sample was estimated from the amplification of reference gene primers within the assay. To quantify the absolute abundance of each unique TCRbeta CDR3 rearrangement, sequence reads were collapsed and filtered. For each sample, productive Simpson clonality was calculated as the square root of Simpson's diversity index across productive rearrangements. Not all clones reach the TCRdb copy of this immuneACCESS table, which keeps in-frame sequences only. Checked studies attribute under half of the gap to unresolved V genes and leave the rest unexplained. Clone size and the V and J calls come from that table; the DNA yielded D and trimming. The sample includes 200,000 to 250,000 clones, with roughly 90% observed a single time. The ten largest account for roughly 16% of the sample.

The rearranged chain carries TRBV15 and TRBJ2-1; a tentative D call is TRBD2 (6 bases match). The TCR originated in a man under 40 who had been exposed to COVID-19. Sequenced sample: PBMCs or T cells enriched from blood (not recorded which). The CDR3 protein: CATSRDRMAGTGNEQFF. The DNA reads TGTGCCACCAGCAGAGATCGGATGGCAGGGACTGGTAATGAGCAGTTCTTC.